These 5 T cell receptor beta chains originate from one sample sequenced in a study of T cell responses to AZD1222 COVID-19 vaccine. Repertoires were generated with immunoSEQ multiplex PCR, while TCRdb's copy carries only in-frame clones and drops some. In the table there are fewer than 85,000 clones, nearly 90% of which are singletons. This sample comprised peripheral blood, obtained 28 days after the second AZD1222 dose. The receptors come from an adult who received the AZD1222 COVID-19 vaccine.

V usage is TRBV2 and J usage is TRBJ2-5; 10 bases are shared with TRBD2. The CDR3 runs 20 residues. CDR1 and CDR2 from the germline V gene are SNHLY and FYNNEI. V shed 2 bases and J 5 bases; nucleotides not matched to a gene: 20. The CDR3 region has the DNA TGTGCCAGCAGTGAACTTACGGCTAGCGGGGGCAGCGGCCCCCAGGAGACCCAGTACTTC. As protein: CASSELTASGGSGPQETQYF.

The chain employs TRBV9 and TRBJ2-3; D gene ambiguous. V shed 3 bases and J shed 6 bases, with 8 bases lying between them. The CDR3 extends over 12 amino acids. CDR1 and CDR2 from the germline V gene are SGDLS and YYNGEE. The CDR3, as DNA: TGTGCCAGCAGCGAAATAGGGGATACGCAGTATTTT. Amino acid sequence: CASSEIGDTQYF. The full variable domain, completed using reference TRBV9 and TRBJ2-3, is DSGVTQTPKHLITATGQRVTLRCSPRSGDLSVYWYQQSLDQGLQFLIQYYNGEERAKGNILERFSAQQFPDLHSELNLSSLELGDSALYFCASSEIGDTQYFGPGTRLTVL.

The chain recombines TRBV27 with TRBJ1-5; 7 bases are a match to TRBD1. Germline CDR1 is MNHEY and CDR2 is SMNVEV (reference sequence). The CDR3 loop spans 17 amino acids. V lost 7 bases and J lost 3; bases outside the gene matches: 15. The CDR3 DNA reads as TGTGCCAGCAAGCTATTTCACCGGGACAGCACCAATCAGCCCCAGCATTTT. Translating it yields CASKLFHRDSTNQPQHF.

V usage is TRBV28 and J usage is TRBJ1-5; no clear D gene. V lost 6 bases and J lost 1, with 10 bases in between. Germline CDR1 reads MDHEN; CDR2 reads SYDVKM. This CDR3 contains 14 residues. CDR3 DNA: TGTGCCAGCAGAGGCGAGGGAAGCAATCAGCCCCAGCATTTT. It translates to CASRGEGSNQPQHF.

The chain joins TRBV6-5 to TRBJ2-7; 10 nucleotides line up with TRBD2. The CDR3 has 16 residues. In germline, CDR1 is MNHEY, CDR2 SVGAGI. Trimming cost V 0 bases and J 4 bases; bases outside gene matches: 6. Written as DNA, the CDR3 is TGTGCCAGCAGTTACTCTTCTAGCGGGGGTACTTACGAGCAGTACTTC. It codes for CASSYSSSGGTYEQYF.